This entry concerns a single T cell receptor beta chain. Its antigen is unidentified. The sample originates from a study of cytomegalovirus exposure and HLA in healthy donors. General study findings and limits: In an earlier analysis, in fewer than 700 donors, most V segments appeared productive either ~90% or ~30% of the time. Per a later analysis, HLA-associated TCR beta chains showed more clonal expansion than other, equally common TCR beta chains. Later findings reportedly placed an Asian-associated ancestry cluster below the roughly 700-donor mean for N-insertions. For cytomegalovirus status, the classifier reportedly gave diagnoses with high specificity and sensitivity.

PCR used 60 Vbeta primers and 13 Jbeta primers. Sequencing used immunoSEQ multiplex PCR; TCRdb keeps in-frame clones, though not all of them. The sample includes about 110,000 clones. CDR3 size: 15 residues. J gave up 5 bases and V 0 bases, and 4 bases lay outside the gene matches. Germline V gene sequence: CDR1 MNHNS, CDR2 SASEGT. The clonotype originates from a man between 45 and 60 years old in good health and CMV-seronegative. The rearrangement joins TRBV6-1 to TRBJ2-1; TRBD1 matches at 7 bases. What was sequenced was PBMCs. CDR3 sequence reads: CASSEALDRDNEQFF. In nucleotides, the CDR3 is TGTGCCAGCAGTGAAGCTCTTGACAGGGACAATGAGCAGTTCTTC.